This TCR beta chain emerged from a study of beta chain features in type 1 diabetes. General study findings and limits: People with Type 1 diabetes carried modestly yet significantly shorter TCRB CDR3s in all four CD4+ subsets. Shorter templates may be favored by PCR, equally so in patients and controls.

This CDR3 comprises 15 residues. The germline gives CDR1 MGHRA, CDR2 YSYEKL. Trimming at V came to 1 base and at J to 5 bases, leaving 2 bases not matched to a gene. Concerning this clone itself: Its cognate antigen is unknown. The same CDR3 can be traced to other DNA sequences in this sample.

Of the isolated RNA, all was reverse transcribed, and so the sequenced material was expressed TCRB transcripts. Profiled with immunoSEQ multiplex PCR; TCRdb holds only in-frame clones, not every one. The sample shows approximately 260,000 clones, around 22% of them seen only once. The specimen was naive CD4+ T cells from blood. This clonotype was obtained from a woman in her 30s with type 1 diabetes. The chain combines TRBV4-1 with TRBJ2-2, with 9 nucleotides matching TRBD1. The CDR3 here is CASSQGQGVTGELFF. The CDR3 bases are TGCGCCAGCAGCCAAGGACAGGGGGTAACCGGGGAGCTGTTTTTT.